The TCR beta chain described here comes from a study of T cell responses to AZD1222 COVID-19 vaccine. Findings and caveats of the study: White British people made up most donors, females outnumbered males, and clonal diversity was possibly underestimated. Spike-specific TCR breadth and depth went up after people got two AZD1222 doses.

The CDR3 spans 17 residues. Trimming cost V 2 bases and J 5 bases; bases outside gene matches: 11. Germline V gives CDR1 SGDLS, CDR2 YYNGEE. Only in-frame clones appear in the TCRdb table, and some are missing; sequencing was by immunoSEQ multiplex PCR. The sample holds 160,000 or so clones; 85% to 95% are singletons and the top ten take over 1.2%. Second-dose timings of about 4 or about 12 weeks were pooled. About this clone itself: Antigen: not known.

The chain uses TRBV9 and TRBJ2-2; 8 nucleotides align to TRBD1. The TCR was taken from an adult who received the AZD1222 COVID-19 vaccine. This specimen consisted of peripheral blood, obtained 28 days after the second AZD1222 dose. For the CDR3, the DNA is TGTGCCAGCAGCGTCCAAAGACAGGGGTGGGGGACCGGGGAGCTGTTTTTT. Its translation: CASSVQRQGWGTGELFF.